Sequencing of this T cell receptor beta chain was carried out in a study of blood T cell repertoires in COVID-19. Study details: From the United States, Italy and Spain came samples of acute and convalescent COVID-19. Sources were T cells, B-cell-depleted T cells, or PBMCs; the material itself was cDNA or gDNA.

Participants reported their clinical history, and cohort assignment relied on those reports. The method was immunoSEQ multiplex PCR; TCRdb's version includes in-frame clones alone and lacks a portion of them. The repertoire holds 160,000 or so clones, with 81% as singletons. The CDR3 spans 13 residues. The V and J ends lost 8 bases and 10 bases respectively, with 18 bases between them. Per the germline V gene, CDR1 is GTSNPN and CDR2 is SVGIG (reference sequence). Sequences were obtained from PBMCs or T cells enriched from blood (not recorded which). The chain carries TRBV30 and TRBJ1-6; D might be TRBD1 (6 bases). This TCR came from a woman in her 40s with acute COVID-19. CDR3 loop: CAQKAGVWSPLHF. CDR3 in DNA: TGTGCCCAAAAGGCAGGGGTTTGGTCACCCCTCCACTTT.